The 23 T cell receptor beta chains given below trace back to one sample, sequenced in a study of T cells in Graves' hyperthyroidism and ophthalmopathy. TCR beta CDR3 regions were amplified from RNA. Using the HTBI primer set, a first-round RT-PCR was run on the TCR CDR3. TCRdb redid the calling of the multiplex PCR reads with MiXCR, one entry per CDR3 protein. Of 500,000 to 650,000 distinct CDR3 sequences in the sample, about 46% were seen once. The specimen sequenced was peripheral blood or thyroid tissue (not recorded which). The receptor source for this set is an adult woman with Graves' disease, either hyperthyroidism or ophthalmopathy (not recorded which).

The chain carries TRBV6-2 or TRBV6-3 and TRBJ1-5; D is possibly TRBD1 (5 bases). The CDR3 loop spans 14 amino acids. V shed 2 bases and J shed 6 bases, with 11 bases lying between them. Germline assignment: CDR1 MNHEY and CDR2 SVGEGT. The CDR3 DNA reads TGTGCCAGCAGTTACGAGGGGCATCGTCAGCCCCAGCATTTT. Translation gives CASSYEGHRQPQHF.

Ten or more counts support this clonotype. The rearrangement links TRBV5-4 to TRBJ2-6; D is tentatively TRBD1 or TRBD2 (6 bases each). Germline V gene lookup returns CDR1 SGHNT and CDR2 YYREEE (reference sequence). The CDR3 is 16 amino acids. V was pared by 4 bases and J by 4 bases, with 15 bases between. The CDR3 nucleotides read TGTGCCAGCAGCACCGGAGGGGGGCCGGGGGCCAACGTCCTGACTTTC. Its protein product is CASSTGGGPGANVLTF.

This clonotype was counted at least ten times. The chain combines TRBV29-1 with TRBJ2-5; D is unclear. V was clipped by 3 bases and J by 1 base, with 6 bases between them. The length of the CDR3 is 12 residues. CDR1 is SQVTM, CDR2 ANQGSEA, per germline. The CDR3 bases are TGCAGCGTTGAGTACAGCCAAGAGACCCAGTACTTC. It encodes CSVEYSQETQYF.

The chain carries TRBV7-2 and TRBJ2-2; unclear D gene. V was shortened by 8 bases and J by 2 bases, with 15 bases between the two germline ends. The CDR3 extends over 15 amino acids. The V gene's germline CDR1 is SGHTA and CDR2 FQGNSA. CDR3 in amino acids: CASGWATSNTGELFF. For the CDR3, the DNA is TGTGCCAGCGGCTGGGCTACCTCTAACACCGGGGAGCTGTTTTTT.

This clonotype has a count of ten or more. V gene TRBV5-1 combines with J gene TRBJ1-6; D is undetermined. The CDR3 runs 15 residues. Deletions cut 0 bases from V and 9 bases from J, with 13 bases between. Germline CDR1 SGHRS, CDR2 YFSETQ. In nucleotides, the CDR3 is TGCGCCAGCAGCTTGGCTTGGGGAGAGGGTTCACCCCTCCACTTT. Residues: CASSLAWGEGSPLHF.

In its sample, this clonotype was seen a few times. This CDR3 reads CASSLTRGGIQNEQYF. The CDR3 DNA is TGCGCCAGCAGCTTGACGAGAGGAGGTATTCAGAACGAGCAGTACTTC. The chain couples TRBV5-1 to TRBJ2-7; D possibly corresponds to TRBD2 (5 bases). V lost 1 base and J 5 bases, leaving 19 bases between the germline ends. This CDR3 is built from 16 residues. In germline, CDR1 is SGHRS, CDR2 YFSETQ. Combining the CDR3 with reference TRBV5-1 and TRBJ2-7 gives the whole variable domain KAGVTQTPRYLIKTRGQQVTLSCSPISGHRSVSWYQQTPGQGLQFLFEYFSETQRNKGNFPGRFSGRQFSNSRSEMNVSTLELGDSALYLCASSLTRGGIQNEQYFGPGTRLTVT.

This chain joins TRBV12-3 or TRBV12-4 and TRBJ1-1; D is unclear. V was cut by 2 bases and J by 4 bases, with 5 bases left in between. The CDR3 covers 12 residues. CDR3 DNA: TGTGCCAGCAGTTTAATCGCCACTGAAGCTTTCTTT. It codes for CASSLIATEAFF.

This sequence joins TRBV7-2 and TRBJ1-2, with D unclear. Germline loops: CDR1 SGHTA, CDR2 FQGNSA. Trimming cost V 6 bases and J 0 bases, with 11 bases left between them. The CDR3 covers 14 residues. The CDR3 region is CASRESGTNYGYTF. CDR3 bases: TGTGCCAGCAGGGAGAGCGGCACTAACTATGGCTACACCTTC.

The rearrangement uses TRBV3-1 and TRBJ1-1; 7 bases fit TRBD1. Germline lookup yields CDR1 LGHDT and CDR2 YNNKEL (reference sequence). V was pared by 7 bases and J by 8 bases, with 7 bases of the junction left unmatched. The CDR3 is 12 residues long. This CDR3 is CASTYLQGEAFF. Written as DNA, the CDR3 is TGTGCCAGCACCTACTTACAGGGGGAAGCTTTCTTT.

V gene TRBV29-1 combines with J gene TRBJ1-2; the D gene is possibly TRBD1 (5 bases). V lost 6 bases, J lost 6 bases, and 11 bases lay in between. CDR3 length: 11 amino acids. The germline CDR1 and CDR2 sequences are SQVTM and ANQGSEA. This CDR3 is CSVKTEDGYTF. CDR3 DNA: TGCAGCGTAAAGACAGAGGATGGCTACACCTTC.

The chain joins TRBV20-1 to TRBJ2-7, with 11 bases that match TRBD2. The CDR3 has 12 residues. The germline V gene has CDR1 DFQATT and CDR2 SNEGSKA (reference sequence). After removal of 5 bases from V and 4 bases from J, the junction contained 1 base not matched to a gene. In DNA form, the CDR3 reads TGCAGTGCTTCTAGCGGGAGGTACGAGCAGTACTTC. Encoded protein: CSASSGRYEQYF.

This clonotype was counted between two and nine times. The rearrangement links TRBV7-2 to TRBJ2-6; D is ambiguous. The CDR3 sequence is 15 residues long. The germline V gene encodes CDR1 SGHTA and CDR2 FQGNSA. The ends were cut back, 5 bases at V and 2 bases at J, with 10 bases in the middle. The CDR3 nucleotides are TGTGCCAGCAGCGCGGACGGAGCTGGGGCCAACGTCCTGACTTTC. The encoded protein is CASSADGAGANVLTF.

This clonotype was counted many times. The chain uses TRBV5-6 and TRBJ2-7; perhaps D is TRBD1 or TRBD2 (5 bases each). Per germline, CDR1 SGHDT and CDR2 YYEEEE. Trimming removed 1 base at V and 3 bases at J, with 11 bases between. The CDR3 has 14 residues. The CDR3: CASSLTGTVYEQYF. For the CDR3, the DNA is TGTGCCAGCAGCTTGACCGGGACGGTCTACGAGCAGTACTTC.

The chain couples TRBV15 to TRBJ1-2; D is possibly TRBD1 (5 bases). Trimming removed 0 bases from V and 8 bases from J, with 19 bases in between. The germline V gene encodes CDR1 LNHNV and CDR2 YYDKDF (reference sequence). The CDR3 sequence is 16 residues long. The CDR3 coding sequence is TGTGCCACCAGCAGAGATCCCGGCCTCGGGGCACGAGGCTACACCTTC. It translates to CATSRDPGLGARGYTF.

This clonotype turned up a few times. This sequence joins TRBV6-1 and TRBJ2-7, with D perhaps assigned TRBD1 or TRBD2 (5 bases each). Germline values: CDR1 MNHNS, CDR2 SASEGT. The CDR3 is 15 amino acids. V was clipped by 6 bases and J by 2 bases, with 17 bases between them. CDR3 sequence: CASSPPGRSTYEQYF. The DNA for the CDR3 is TGTGCCAGCAGCCCCCCGGGGCGGTCCACCTACGAGCAGTACTTC.

In DNA form, the CDR3 reads TGTGCCAGCAGCCCGAGGACAGGGGCATCCCTCGAGCAGTACTTC. Translation: CASSPRTGASLEQYF. The chain combines TRBV7-6 with TRBJ2-7; 9 bases are shared with TRBD1. The CDR3 runs to 15 residues. J gave up 6 bases and V 5 bases, and 11 bases lay outside the gene matches. Germline loops: CDR1 SGHVS, CDR2 FNYEAQ. The full variable domain, in which reference TRBV7-6 and TRBJ2-7 provide the parts outside the CDR3, is GAGVSQSPRYKVTKRGQDVALRCDPISGHVSLYWYRQALGQGPEFLTYFNYEAQQDKSGLPNDRFSAERPEGSISTLTIQRTEQRDSAMYRCASSPRTGASLEQYFGPGTRLTVT.

This chain uses TRBV19 with TRBJ1-4; TRBD1 aligns across 8 bases. Trimming at V came to 6 bases and at J to 9 bases, leaving 6 bases not matched to a gene. Germline CDR1 reads LNHDA; CDR2 reads SQIVND (reference sequence). The CDR3 spans 13 residues. CDR3 sequence: CASREQGGKKLFF. The CDR3 DNA is TGTGCCAGTAGGGAACAGGGGGGGAAAAAACTGTTTTTT.

The chain recombines TRBV27 with TRBJ1-5, with a possible D match to TRBD1 (5 bases). V lost 3 bases, J lost 3 bases, and 9 bases lay in between. There are 14 residues in the CDR3. CDR1 and CDR2 (germline): MNHEY, SMNVEV (reference sequence). CDR3 protein: CASSLRGANQPQHF. CDR3 nucleotides: TGTGCCAGCAGTTTGCGAGGGGCCAATCAGCCCCAGCATTTT.

The CDR3 loop reads CAISLYGELFF. CDR3 nucleotides: TGTGCCATCAGTCTCTACGGGGAGCTGTTTTTT. The chain employs TRBV10-3 and TRBJ2-2; D is ambiguous. The germline V and J ends were trimmed by 5 bases and 7 bases, with 5 bases remaining between them. CDR1 is ENHRY, CDR2 SYGVKD, per germline. The CDR3 length is 11 residues.

This clonotype was counted only a few times. The chain couples TRBV3-1 to TRBJ2-7; D is unclear. Trimming took 0 bases from V and 5 from J, leaving 14 bases between them. The CDR3 spans 15 residues. CDR1 and CDR2 (germline): LGHDT, YNNKEL (reference sequence). CDR3 amino acids: CASSQDLWIRDEQYF. CDR3 in DNA: TGTGCCAGCAGCCAAGATCTATGGATCCGCGACGAGCAGTACTTC.

This clonotype was observed at least ten times. V gene TRBV4-1 combines with J gene TRBJ2-2; D possibly uses TRBD1 or TRBD2 (5 bases each). V was pared by 4 bases and J by 1 base, with 19 bases between. This CDR3 region has 18 residues. The germline V gene encodes CDR1 MGHRA and CDR2 YSYEKL. The CDR3 is CASSPTSSGRLNTGELFF. As DNA, the CDR3 is TGCGCCAGCAGCCCCACCAGCTCGGGACGCCTGAACACCGGGGAGCTGTTTTTT.

The CDR3 DNA is TGTGCCAGCAGAAATCAGGGCGACGAGCAGTACTTC. Amino acid sequence: CASRNQGDEQYF. The genes are TRBV28 and TRBJ2-7, with a possible D match to TRBD1 (5 bases). Between the trimmed V and J ends, which lost 6 bases and 5 bases, there was a span of 11 bases. Germline V gene lookup returns CDR1 MDHEN and CDR2 SYDVKM. The CDR3 runs to 12 residues. The complete variable domain, with remaining parts taken from reference TRBV28 and TRBJ2-7, reads DVKVTQSSRYLVKRTGEKVFLECVQDMDHENMFWYRQDPGLGLRLIYFSYDVKMKEKGDIPEGYSVSREKKERFSLILESASTNQTSMYLCASRNQGDEQYFGPGTRLTVT.

As DNA, the CDR3 is TGTGCCAGCAGTTACGGCCGTCCGACTGAGGCCAACGTCCTGACTTTC. Translation gives CASSYGRPTEANVLTF. This chain connects TRBV12-3 or TRBV12-4 to TRBJ2-6, with D unclear. This CDR3 is 16 amino acids long. Deletions cut 4 bases from V and 6 bases from J, with 16 bases between.